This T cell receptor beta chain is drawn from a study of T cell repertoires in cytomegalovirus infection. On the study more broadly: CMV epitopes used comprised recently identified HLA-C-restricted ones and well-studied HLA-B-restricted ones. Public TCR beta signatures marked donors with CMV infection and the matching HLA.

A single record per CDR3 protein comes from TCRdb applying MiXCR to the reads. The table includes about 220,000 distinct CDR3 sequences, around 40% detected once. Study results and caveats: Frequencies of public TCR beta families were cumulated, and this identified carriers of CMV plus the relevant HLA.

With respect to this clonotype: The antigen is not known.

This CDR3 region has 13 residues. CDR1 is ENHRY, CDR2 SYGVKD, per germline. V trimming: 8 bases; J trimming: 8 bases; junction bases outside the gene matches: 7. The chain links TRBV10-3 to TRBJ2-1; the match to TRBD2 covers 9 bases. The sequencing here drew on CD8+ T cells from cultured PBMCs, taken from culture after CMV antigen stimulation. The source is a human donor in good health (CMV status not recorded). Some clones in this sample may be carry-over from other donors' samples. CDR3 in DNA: TGTGCCATCGGTAGCGGGAGTGGGTATGAGCAGTTCTTC. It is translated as CAIGSGSGYEQFF.